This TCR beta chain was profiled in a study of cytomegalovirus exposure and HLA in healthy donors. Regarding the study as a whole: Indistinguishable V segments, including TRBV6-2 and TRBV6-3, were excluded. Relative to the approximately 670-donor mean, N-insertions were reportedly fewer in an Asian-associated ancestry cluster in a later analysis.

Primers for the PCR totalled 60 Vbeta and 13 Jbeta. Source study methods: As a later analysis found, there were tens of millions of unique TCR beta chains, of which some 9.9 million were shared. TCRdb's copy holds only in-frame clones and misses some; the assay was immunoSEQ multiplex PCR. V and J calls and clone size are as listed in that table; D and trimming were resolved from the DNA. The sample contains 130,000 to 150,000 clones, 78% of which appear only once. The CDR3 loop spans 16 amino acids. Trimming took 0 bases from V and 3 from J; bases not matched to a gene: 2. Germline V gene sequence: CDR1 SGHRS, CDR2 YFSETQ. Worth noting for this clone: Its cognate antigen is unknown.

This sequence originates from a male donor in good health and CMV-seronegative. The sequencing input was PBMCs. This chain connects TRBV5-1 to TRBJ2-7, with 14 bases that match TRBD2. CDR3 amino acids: CASSLVGTSGSYEQYF. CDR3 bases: TGCGCCAGCAGCTTGGTGGGGACTAGCGGGAGCTACGAGCAGTACTTC.